This is a list of T cell receptor beta chains from one sample in a study of T cells in Graves' hyperthyroidism and ophthalmopathy. Each CDR3 protein is one row after TCRdb ran MiXCR on the multiplex PCR reads. The profile shows around 540,000 distinct CDR3 sequences, about 15% of them singletons. The sequenced material came from blood. The receptor set was obtained from a woman aged 25 to 39 with Graves' ophthalmopathy. CDR3s include the opening cysteine and the closing phenylalanine or tryptophan. The D gene is left open where the match is weak. Rows may omit the clone size; those that give it use once, few, many or a size class.

d_gene	abundance	v_gene	j_gene	CDR3nt	CDR3aa
-	-	TRBV19	TRBJ1-4	TGTGCCAGTAGTATTGGACTCATGCAGCCGTATGAAAAACTGTTTTTT	CASSIGLMQPYEKLFF
TRBD1	-	TRBV27	TRBJ1-5	TGTGCCACCGGGACAGCTTATCAGCCCCAGCATTTT	CATGTAYQPQHF
-	many	TRBV12-3/TRBV12-4	TRBJ1-5	TGTGCCAGCAGTCCCGATAGGGGTAGCAATCAGCCCCAGCATTTT	CASSPDRGSNQPQHF
TRBD1	-	TRBV15	TRBJ1-2	TGTGCCACTTCTCATGGACAGGGTGGCGGGCATGGCTACACCTTC	CATSHGQGGGHGYTF
-	few	TRBV9	TRBJ2-5	TGTGCCAGCAGCGTAGAAGGGATCGGAGAGACCCAGTACTTC	CASSVEGIGETQYF
-	few	TRBV5-6	TRBJ2-1	TGTGCCAGCAGCTCGACGGGGGGCCCCACCCTCTCCTACAATGAGCAGTTCTTC	CASSSTGGPTLSYNEQFF
-	many	TRBV7-9	TRBJ2-1	TGTGCCAGCAGCGTCAGACTTCCTAGCTCCTACAATGAGCAGTTCTTC	CASSVRLPSSYNEQFF
TRBD1	many	TRBV30	TRBJ1-1	TGTGCCTGGATAACAGGGGGCACTGAAGCTTTCTTT	CAWITGGTEAFF
TRBD1	many	TRBV6-1	TRBJ2-7	TGTGCCAGCAGTGAAAGGGGGCGCGGGTACGAGCAGTACTTC	CASSERGRGYEQYF
TRBD1	-	TRBV6-2/TRBV6-3	TRBJ1-6	TGTGCCAGCAGCCTAACAGGGGGGGTTTCACCCCTCCACTTT	CASSLTGGVSPLHF
-	few	TRBV6-5	TRBJ2-3	TGTGCCAGCAGTTACCCTTTTCTAGCGAGTAGCACAGATACGCAGTATTTT	CASSYPFLASSTDTQYF
-	-	TRBV28	TRBJ1-5	TGTGCCAGCAGTCCATTCGTGGGGGTCCAAAGCAATCAGCCCCAGCATTTT	CASSPFVGVQSNQPQHF
-	many	TRBV2	TRBJ2-7	TGTGCCAGCAGTGAAGCGCTAGGGTCCTACGAGCAGTACTTC	CASSEALGSYEQYF
-	-	TRBV7-9	TRBJ2-5	TGTGCCAGCAGCCAAGACCCAAGGGCCCCCCAGTACTTC	CASSQDPRAPQYF
-	many	TRBV28	TRBJ2-7	TGTGCCAGCAGTTTACCCGGGGAACTTTACGAGCAGTACTTC	CASSLPGELYEQYF
-	many	TRBV7-2	TRBJ2-3	TGTGCCAGCAGCTTGGGGGCCGTCCGCACAGATACGCAGTATTTT	CASSLGAVRTDTQYF
-	many	TRBV3-1	TRBJ2-2	TGTGCCAGCAGCCGCCGACTAGTCAACACCGGGGAGCTGTTTTTT	CASSRRLVNTGELFF
TRBD2	-	TRBV6-6	TRBJ2-7	TGTGCCAGCAGTCACTCGAGCGTCGGGGGGAGCTCCTACGAGCAGTACTTC	CASSHSSVGGSSYEQYF
-	many	TRBV6-2/TRBV6-3	TRBJ2-6	TGTGCCAGCAAGCCTTCTGGGGCCAACGTCCTGACTTTC	CASKPSGANVLTF
-	many	TRBV5-6	TRBJ1-1	TGTGCCAGCAGCGGAGCCGGGACAATGAACACTGAAGCTTTCTTT	CASSGAGTMNTEAFF
-	-	TRBV10-3	TRBJ2-2	TGTGCCACCGGACGGACACGGCAAACGTCAGGCACCGGGGAGCTGTTTTTT	CATGRTRQTSGTGELFF
-	many	TRBV28	TRBJ2-5	TGTGCCAGCAGTTCATATCTCGCCCGAGGGGGGGAGACCCAGTACTTC	CASSSYLARGGETQYF
-	many	TRBV7-2	TRBJ2-3	TGTGCCAGCAGCTTAGTGTCGTTAGCGTTCACAGATACGCAGTATTTT	CASSLVSLAFTDTQYF
TRBD2	many	TRBV27	TRBJ2-3	TGTGCCTGCAAGCGGGAGGGCCCAACAGATACGCAGTATTTT	CACKREGPTDTQYF
-	many	TRBV28	TRBJ1-1	TGTGCCAGCGCAACGGTGGGGGACACTGAAGCTTTCTTT	CASATVGDTEAFF
TRBD2	many	TRBV24-1	TRBJ2-1	TGTGCCACCAGTGATTTATCAACTAGCGGGATTTACAATGAGCAGTTCTTC	CATSDLSTSGIYNEQFF
TRBD2	many	TRBV30	TRBJ2-7	TGTGCCTGGAGTGTGGTCCTAGCGGGGGGCGAGCAGTACTTC	CAWSVVLAGGEQYF
-	many	TRBV11-2	TRBJ1-1	TGTGCCAGCAGCCGAGGGGCCACTGAAGCTTTCTTT	CASSRGATEAFF
TRBD2	-	TRBV30	TRBJ2-3	TGTGCCTGGACAATCGGGACTAGTCGTCTGTATTTT	CAWTIGTSRLYF
-	few	TRBV29-1	TRBJ2-7	TGCAGCGTTGGGGAGGTCTACGGGCAGTACTTC	CSVGEVYGQYF
TRBD1	many	TRBV28	TRBJ1-2	TGTGCCAGCAGTTTGACAGGGGGCTTGCGTGGCTACACCTTC	CASSLTGGLRGYTF
TRBD1	many	TRBV28	TRBJ1-2	TGTGCCAGCAGACCAACAGGGGGGGAAGTCTATGGCTACACCTTC	CASRPTGGEVYGYTF
-	many	TRBV7-3	TRBJ1-2	TGTGCCAGCAGACCCGGGAATAACTATGGCTACACCTTC	CASRPGNNYGYTF
-	few	TRBV6-1	TRBJ1-5	TGTGCCAGCCAGAATGGGAATCAGCCCCAGCATTTT	CASQNGNQPQHF
TRBD2	many	TRBV6-2/TRBV6-3	TRBJ2-5	TGTGCCAGCAGTTCCCCCGGCGGGAGCGAGACCCAGTACTTC	CASSSPGGSETQYF
-	many	TRBV28	TRBJ2-3	TGTGCCAGCAGTTCGGGCCAGAGCACAGATACGCAGTATTTT	CASSSGQSTDTQYF
-	-	TRBV19	TRBJ2-5	TGTGCCAGTACCAAAACACCGGGATTACCCCAAGAGACCCAGTACTTC	CASTKTPGLPQETQYF
-	-	TRBV9	TRBJ2-7	TGTGCCAGCAGCGTAGAAGCAGGGGCTATCTACGAGCAGTACTTC	CASSVEAGAIYEQYF
TRBD2	many	TRBV29-1	TRBJ2-1	TGCAGCACGGGACTAGCGGGAGGGGAGGCCCACAATGAGCAGTTCTTC	CSTGLAGGEAHNEQFF
-	many	TRBV7-8	TRBJ1-1	TGTGCCAGCAGCTTAGTCACGGGCACTGAAGCTTTCTTT	CASSLVTGTEAFF
-	-	TRBV20-1	TRBJ2-7	TGCAGTGCTATATATGACTCATACGAGCAGTACTTC	CSAIYDSYEQYF
-	many	TRBV6-2/TRBV6-3	TRBJ2-5	TGTGCCAGCAGTTACGAGCGGATTGGGGCTGAGACCCAGTACTTC	CASSYERIGAETQYF
-	few	TRBV4-3	TRBJ2-3	TGCGCCAGCAGCCAAGAGGGCGGCTGGGGCGATACGCAGTATTTT	CASSQEGGWGDTQYF
-	-	TRBV4-3	TRBJ1-6	TGCGCCAGCAGCCAAGGGATTTCACCCCTCCACTTT	CASSQGISPLHF
TRBD2	-	TRBV25-1	TRBJ2-1	TGTGCCAGCAGTGAACATAGTAGCGGGAGCCACCGCTCCTACAATGAGCAGTTCTTC	CASSEHSSGSHRSYNEQFF
TRBD2	-	TRBV19	TRBJ2-1	TGTGCCAGTAGACTAGCGGGAGGGGTTGAGCAGTTCTTC	CASRLAGGVEQFF
TRBD1	many	TRBV18	TRBJ2-7	TGTGCCAGCGCAAAGGGACAGGCTGTTTACGAGCAGTACTTC	CASAKGQAVYEQYF
TRBD2	many	TRBV3-1	TRBJ2-3	TGTGCCAGCAAAACCGGGACTTTAGCGGGGGATACGCAGTATTTT	CASKTGTLAGDTQYF
TRBD1	many	TRBV28	TRBJ2-7	TGTGCCAGCAGTTTATGGGGACTCAAACAGGGGGCGATCTACGAGCAGTACTTC	CASSLWGLKQGAIYEQYF
-	few	TRBV9	TRBJ2-6	TGTGCCAGCGGGGGGGGACAGCGTGCCTCTGGGGCCAACGTCCTGACTTTC	CASGGGQRASGANVLTF
-	many	TRBV28	TRBJ2-2	TGTGCCAGCAGTTTTCAGGGGCGCATCCCGAACACCGGGGAGCTGTTTTTT	CASSFQGRIPNTGELFF
TRBD1	few	TRBV6-5	TRBJ1-6	TGTGCCAGCAGTTACTCGATTGGACAGGGACCTTCACCCCTCCACTTT	CASSYSIGQGPSPLHF